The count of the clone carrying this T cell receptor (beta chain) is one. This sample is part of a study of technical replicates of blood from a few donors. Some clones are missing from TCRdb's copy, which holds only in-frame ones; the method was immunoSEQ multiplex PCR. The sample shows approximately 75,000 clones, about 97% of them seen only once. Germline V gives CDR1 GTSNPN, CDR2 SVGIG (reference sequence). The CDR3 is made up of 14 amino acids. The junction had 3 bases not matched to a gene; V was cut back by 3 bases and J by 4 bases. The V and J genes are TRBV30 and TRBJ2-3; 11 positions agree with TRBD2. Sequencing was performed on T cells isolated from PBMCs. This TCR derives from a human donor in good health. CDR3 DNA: TGTGCCTGGAGGCCGGGACTAGCGGCAGATACGCAGTATTTT. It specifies CAWRPGLAADTQYF.